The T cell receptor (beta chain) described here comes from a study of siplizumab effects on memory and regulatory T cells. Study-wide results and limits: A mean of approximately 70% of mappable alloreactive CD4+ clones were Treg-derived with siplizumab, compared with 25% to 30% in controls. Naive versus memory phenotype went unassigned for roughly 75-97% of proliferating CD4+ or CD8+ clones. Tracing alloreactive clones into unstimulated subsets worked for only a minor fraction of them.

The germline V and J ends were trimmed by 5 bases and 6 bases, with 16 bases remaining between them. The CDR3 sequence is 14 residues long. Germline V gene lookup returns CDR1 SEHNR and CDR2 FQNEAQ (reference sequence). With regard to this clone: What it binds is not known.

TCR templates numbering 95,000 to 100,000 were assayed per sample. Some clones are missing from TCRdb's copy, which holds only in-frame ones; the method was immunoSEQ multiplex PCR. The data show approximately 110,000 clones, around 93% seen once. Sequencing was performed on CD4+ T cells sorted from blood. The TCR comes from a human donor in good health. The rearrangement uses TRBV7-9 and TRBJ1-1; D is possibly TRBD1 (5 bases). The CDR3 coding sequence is TGTGCCAGCAGCCCCGGGATCCCGGGGGCTGAAGCTTTCTTT. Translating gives CASSPGIPGAEAFF.